The clone carrying this T cell receptor (beta chain) came up a few times. The sample comes from a study of CD8 T cells in ankylosing spondylitis. Germline V CDR1 and CDR2: SEHNR, FQNEAQ (reference sequence). The V end lost 5 bases, the J end lost 5 bases, and 19 bases lay between the germline ends. The CDR3 runs 15 residues. TCRdb reanalysed the 5' RACE reads using MiXCR and keeps one entry per CDR3 protein. This sample has 200,000 or so distinct CDR3 sequences, with about 20% found just once. The TCR was taken from a male donor between 5 and 35 years old with ankylosing spondylitis or in good health (not recorded which). The sequenced material came from blood, either unsorted or a sorted T cell fraction (not recorded which). The chain combines TRBV7-9 with TRBJ2-7; D gene uncertain. The chain's CDR3 is CASSPPGVRRHEQYF. CDR3 nucleotides: TGTGCCAGCAGCCCCCCCGGCGTCAGACGCCACGAGCAGTACTTC.